These T cell receptor beta chains were read from a single sample in a study of cytomegalovirus exposure and HLA in healthy donors. This table comes from immunoSEQ multiplex PCR, and its TCRdb copy is limited to in-frame clones, with some not included. Of more than 95,000 clones listed, around 80% are singletons. What was sequenced was PBMCs. The source of these receptors is a man aged 35 to 55 in good health and CMV-seropositive. Each CDR3 is given with its conserved first and last residue. A D gene is named only where the DNA matches it firmly. Only part of the rows carry a size: once, few, many, or a class if the clone is expanded.

J gene	clone size	D gene	V gene	CDR3 DNA	CDR3 protein
TRBJ2-1	NA	TRBD2	TRBV27	TGTGCCAGCAGTTTATTGGGCGGGAGCAAGAGAAGGTCAATGGATGAGCAGTTCTTC	CASSLLGGSKRRSMDEQFF
TRBJ1-1	few	NA	TRBV9	TGTGCCAGCAGCGCCCGGGAGGGGGTGAACACTGAAGCTTTCTTT	CASSAREGVNTEAFF
TRBJ1-4	NA	TRBD1	TRBV11-2	TGTGCCAGCAGCGCGAACAGGGGCGGTGAAAAACTGTTTTTT	CASSANRGGEKLFF
TRBJ2-2	NA	TRBD2	TRBV9	TGTGCCAGCAGCGTAGGACTAGCGGGGAACACCGGGGAGCTGTTTTTT	CASSVGLAGNTGELFF
TRBJ2-2	NA	TRBD2	TRBV7-2	TGTGCCAGCAGTCGGGGGCCTAGCGGGGGGGCGTGGACCGGGGAGCTGTTTTTT	CASSRGPSGGAWTGELFF
TRBJ2-3	once	TRBD2	TRBV7-2	TGTGCCAGCAGCTTAGTTGGCGGGGGGGTGGATACGCAGTATTTT	CASSLVGGGVDTQYF
TRBJ2-1	few	TRBD2	TRBV11-2	TGTGCCAGCAGCTCCCTGACTAGCGGGAGTTCCTACAATGAGCAGTTCTTC	CASSSLTSGSSYNEQFF
TRBJ1-1	once	NA	TRBV7-3	TGTGCCAGCAGTTTCGACATGAACACTGAAGCTTTCTTT	CASSFDMNTEAFF
TRBJ1-2	NA	NA	TRBV9	TGTGCCAGCAGCGTAGACAGGCTAAGAACTAACTATGGCTACACCTTC	CASSVDRLRTNYGYTF
TRBJ2-7	NA	NA	TRBV6-6	TGTGCCAGCACCCCTGACACCTACGAGCAGTACTTC	CASTPDTYEQYF
TRBJ1-1	once	NA	TRBV6-1	TGTGCCAGCAAGTATCGGGACACTGAAGCTTTCTTT	CASKYRDTEAFF
TRBJ2-5	NA	TRBD1	TRBV7-9	TGTGCCAGCAGCATGACAGGGTACGAGACCCAGTACTTC	CASSMTGYETQYF
TRBJ2-5	NA	TRBD2	TRBV29-1	TGCAGCGTTGGGACTAGCGGGGGGGCTGGAGGGACCCAGTACTTC	CSVGTSGGAGGTQYF
TRBJ1-5	NA	NA	TRBV19	TGTGCCAGTAGTATTTCATCCAGGGGCCAGAGCAATCAGCCCCAGCATTTT	CASSISSRGQSNQPQHF
TRBJ2-5	NA	NA	TRBV28	TGTGCCAGCAGTCCCTACAGGGGAGGCTCCCAAGAGACCCAGTACTTC	CASSPYRGGSQETQYF
TRBJ2-2	NA	TRBD2	TRBV7-3	TGTGCCAGCAGCTTAAACGCGGGAGGGGTCACCGGGGAGCTGTTTTTT	CASSLNAGGVTGELFF
TRBJ2-2	NA	TRBD2	TRBV10-1	TGCGCCAGCAGTGAGTCTCATGGTCGAGCGGGGGCCACCGGGGAGCTGTTTTTT	CASSESHGRAGATGELFF
TRBJ2-5	few	NA	TRBV6-1	TGTGCCAGCAGTGAAGCAACGTGGCAGGGGGAGACCCAGTACTTC	CASSEATWQGETQYF
TRBJ1-2	NA	TRBD1	TRBV6-6	TGTGCCAGCAGTTACTCGACTCCAGGGGGCGATGGCTACACCTTC	CASSYSTPGGDGYTF
TRBJ2-1	few	NA	TRBV6-5	TGTGCCAGCAGTTACATAGCACAACCGAACAATGAGCAGTTCTTC	CASSYIAQPNNEQFF
TRBJ2-2	NA	NA	TRBV27	TGTGCCAGCAGTTTCTTGTACACCGGGGAGCTGTTTTTT	CASSFLYTGELFF
TRBJ2-2	NA	NA	TRBV7-2	TGTGCCAGCAGCCAATCTAGTTATTGGTCCGGGGAGCTGTTTTTT	CASSQSSYWSGELFF
TRBJ2-5	NA	TRBD1	TRBV5-6	TGTGCCAGCAGACCACAGGGGCAACGGACCCAGTACTTC	CASRPQGQRTQYF
TRBJ2-7	NA	NA	TRBV5-5	TGTGCCAGCAGCTGGGACACCTACTCCTACGAGCAGTACTTC	CASSWDTYSYEQYF
TRBJ2-3	NA	NA	TRBV15	TGTGCCACCAGCTCCCGGGACTGTCTGTATTTT	CATSSRDCLYF
TRBJ1-2	NA	NA	TRBV20-1	TGCAGTATGTCGGGGGGTGGCTACACCTTC	CSMSGGGYTF
TRBJ1-5	NA	TRBD1	TRBV2	TGTGCCAGCGCCCTTGGACAGGACAATCAGCCCCAGCATTTT	CASALGQDNQPQHF
TRBJ2-2	NA	TRBD1	TRBV27	TGTGCCAGCAGATATACAGGGGGCCTTTTTCCCGGGGAGCTGTTTTTT	CASRYTGGLFPGELFF
TRBJ2-5	NA	NA	TRBV7-8	TGTGCCAGCAGCTTAGGAGCGTATGGCGAGACCCAGTACTTC	CASSLGAYGETQYF
TRBJ1-2	NA	NA	TRBV6-5	TGTGCCAGCAGCCTACGTCCCTATGGCTACACCTTC	CASSLRPYGYTF
TRBJ2-6	NA	NA	TRBV7-2	TGTGCCACTGGAAGGGGAGGCTCTGGGGCCAACGGCCTGACTTTC	CATGRGGSGANGLTF
TRBJ1-1	few	TRBD1	TRBV4-3	TGCGCCAGCAGCCAAGAGGGGACAGCAAGCACTGAAGCTTTCTTT	CASSQEGTASTEAFF
TRBJ1-2	NA	NA	TRBV27	TGTGCCAGCAGTACCCGACAGACCTCTAACTATGGCTACACCTTC	CASSTRQTSNYGYTF
TRBJ2-3	NA	TRBD1	TRBV5-1	TGCGCCAGCAACACAGGGGGGAAGACAGATACGCAGTATTTT	CASNTGGKTDTQYF
TRBJ1-1	NA	NA	TRBV4-1	TGCGCCAGCAGCCAAGACCGGATGAATAGTAGGAGGACTGAAGCTTTCTTT	CASSQDRMNSRRTEAFF
TRBJ2-3	NA	NA	TRBV10-3	TGTGCCACGGGGAGACAGGGCACAGATACGCAGTATTTT	CATGRQGTDTQYF
TRBJ1-3	NA	TRBD1	TRBV4-1	TGCGCCAGCAGCCATGTCGCAAGTCCGGGACAGTTTCAAAACACCATATATTTT	CASSHVASPGQFQNTIYF
TRBJ2-7	NA	TRBD1	TRBV30	TGTGCCTGGGGACAGGGCAACGAGCAGTACTTC	CAWGQGNEQYF
TRBJ2-1	NA	TRBD2	TRBV7-9	TGTGCCAGCAGCCTCCCGGAACTAGCGGCCAATGAGCAGTTCTTC	CASSLPELAANEQFF